The 32 T cell receptor beta chains given below trace back to one sample, sequenced in a study of blood T cell repertoires in COVID-19. TCRdb's table, derived via immunoSEQ multiplex PCR, lists solely in-frame clones and lacks some. The table shows 250,000 or so clones, with just under 85% occurring only once. The sample consisted of peripheral blood. These receptors were taken from a woman aged 80 or older with acute or convalescent COVID-19.

V gene TRBV19 combines with J gene TRBJ2-1, with D tentatively TRBD2 (6 bases). This CDR3 has 15 residues. CDR1 is LNHDA, CDR2 SQIVND, per germline (reference sequence). The germline V and J ends were trimmed by 4 bases and 4 bases, with 14 bases remaining between them. The CDR3 bases are TGTGCCAGTAGTACTAGTCGGGACTTTTACAATGAGCAGTTCTTC. Encoded protein: CASSTSRDFYNEQFF.

The chain carries TRBV28 and TRBJ2-6; 8 positions agree with TRBD1. Trimming removed 5 bases from V and 2 bases from J; junction bases left unmatched: 11. CDR1 is MDHEN, CDR2 SYDVKM, per germline. This CDR3 is built from 18 residues. This CDR3 is CASSRPGGAKAGANVLTF. The CDR3 DNA is TGTGCCAGCAGTAGGCCAGGGGGCGCTAAGGCTGGGGCCAACGTCCTGACTTTC.

This clone has a handful of counts. The gene calls are TRBV6-5 and TRBJ1-2; D perhaps matches TRBD1 (6 bases). The CDR3 extends over 14 amino acids. The V and J ends lost 6 bases and 1 base respectively, with 12 bases between them. The germline CDR1 and CDR2 sequences are MNHEY and SVGAGI. CDR3 sequence reads: CASRAYRVNYGYTF. The CDR3 coding sequence is TGTGCCAGCAGAGCCTACAGGGTTAACTATGGCTACACCTTC.

This clone was counted only a few times. This chain connects TRBV5-5 to TRBJ1-2; TRBD1 aligns across 10 bases. Germline V CDR1 and CDR2: SGHKS, YYEKEE (reference sequence). The V and J ends lost 3 bases and 4 bases, in that order; junction bases with no gene match: 12. The CDR3 loop spans 17 amino acids. Here the CDR3 reads CASSSGGQGLSGYGYTF. The CDR3 nucleotides read TGTGCCAGCAGCTCAGGGGGACAGGGGCTCAGTGGCTATGGCTACACCTTC. Looking up the rest from reference TRBV5-5 and TRBJ1-2 gives the full variable domain: DAGVTQSPTHLIKTRGQQVTLRCSPISGHKSVSWYQQVLGQGPQFIFQYYEKEERGRGNFPDRFSARQFPNYSSELNVNALLLGDSALYLCASSSGGQGLSGYGYTFGSGTRLTVV.

This chain connects TRBV7-2 to TRBJ1-6; 7 bases agree with TRBD1. From germline, CDR1 is SGHTA and CDR2 FQGNSA. The junction had 5 bases not matched to a gene; V was cut back by 3 bases and J by 6 bases. The CDR3 sequence is 15 residues long. The CDR3 coding sequence is TGTGCCAGCAGCTTGGACAGGTCCCTTAATTCACCCCTCCACTTT. Translation: CASSLDRSLNSPLHF.

This chain uses TRBV6-5 with TRBJ1-2; weak D call: TRBD1 (5 bases). Per the germline V gene, CDR1 is MNHEY and CDR2 is SVGAGI. The CDR3 loop spans 14 amino acids. V gave up 2 bases and J gave up 2 bases, with 9 bases separating them. For the CDR3, the DNA is TGTGCCAGCAGTTACGGGGCGGGAAACTATGGCTACACCTTC. This sequence encodes CASSYGAGNYGYTF.

V and J are TRBV5-1 and TRBJ1-4; D perhaps matches TRBD1 (6 bases). Per germline, CDR1 SGHRS and CDR2 YFSETQ. The CDR3 spans 12 residues. V shed 0 bases and J shed 12 bases, with 9 bases lying between them. The CDR3 sequence: CASSLVQGELFF. The CDR3 region has the DNA TGCGCCAGCAGCTTGGTACAGGGTGAACTGTTTTTT. The full variable domain, completed using reference TRBV5-1 and TRBJ1-4, is KAGVTQTPRYLIKTRGQQVTLSCSPISGHRSVSWYQQTPGQGLQFLFEYFSETQRNKGNFPGRFSGRQFSNSRSEMNVSTLELGDSALYLCASSLVQGELFFGSGTQLSVL.

V and J are TRBV6-5 and TRBJ1-4; possibly TRBD1 for D (6 bases). CDR3 size: 16 residues. The V end was cut by 0 bases, the J end by 4 bases, with 12 bases between. Germline loops: CDR1 MNHEY, CDR2 SVGAGI. CDR3 protein: CASSYSQGMGNEKLFF. The CDR3 DNA reads TGTGCCAGCAGTTACTCACAGGGAATGGGTAATGAAAAACTGTTTTTT.

This clone has just one count. V is TRBV28 and J is TRBJ1-6, with 7 bases lining up with TRBD1. This CDR3 has 17 amino acids. CDR1 and CDR2 (germline): MDHEN, SYDVKM. The V and J ends lost 6 bases and 5 bases, in that order; junction bases with no gene match: 13. CDR3: CASSNSQGTRNNSPLHF. The CDR3 DNA is TGTGCCAGCAGCAATTCACAGGGGACGCGGAATAATTCACCCCTCCACTTT.

The chain employs TRBV5-8 and TRBJ1-4; D is unresolved. Looked up from germline, CDR1 is SGHTS and CDR2 is YDEGEE. There are 15 residues in the CDR3. The V end was cut by 4 bases, the J end by 7 bases, with 17 bases between. This chain's CDR3 is CASSPWAAGSEKLFF. Written as DNA, the CDR3 is TGTGCCAGCAGCCCGTGGGCAGCGGGATCTGAAAAACTGTTTTTT.

The chain couples TRBV11-2 to TRBJ2-1; TRBD1 matches at 7 bases. The V gene's germline CDR1 is SGHAT and CDR2 FQNNGV. J gave up 9 bases and V 6 bases, and 5 bases lay outside the gene matches. The CDR3 consists of 12 residues. CDR3 in amino acids: CASRQQGTEQFF. The CDR3 DNA is TGTGCCAGCAGACAACAGGGGACTGAGCAGTTCTTC.

The chain links TRBV2 to TRBJ2-7; 7 nucleotides match TRBD1. The junction had 8 bases not matched to a gene; V was cut back by 2 bases and J by 4 bases. The CDR3 has 15 residues. The germline gives CDR1 SNHLY, CDR2 FYNNEI. Here the CDR3 reads CASSELTGSTYEQYF. The CDR3 coding sequence is TGTGCCAGCAGTGAACTGACAGGGTCTACGTACGAGCAGTACTTC.

The chain links TRBV28 to TRBJ1-3; 7 bases are a match to TRBD1. Germline V gene sequence: CDR1 MDHEN, CDR2 SYDVKM. This CDR3 has 21 amino acids. J was trimmed by 0 bases and V by 3 bases; bases with no gene match: 20. The CDR3 loop is CASSFILPPSTGTFSGNTIYF. The CDR3 DNA follows: TGTGCCAGCAGTTTCATATTGCCTCCTTCGACAGGGACCTTCTCTGGAAACACCATATATTTT. Based on the CDR3 plus reference TRBV28 and TRBJ1-3, the full variable domain is DVKVTQSSRYLVKRTGEKVFLECVQDMDHENMFWYRQDPGLGLRLIYFSYDVKMKEKGDIPEGYSVSREKKERFSLILESASTNQTSMYLCASSFILPPSTGTFSGNTIYFGEGSWLTVV.

This rearrangement joins TRBV19 to TRBJ2-5; tentatively, D is TRBD2 (6 bases). Germline V CDR1 and CDR2: LNHDA, SQIVND (reference sequence). The CDR3 spans 13 residues. Between the trimmed V and J ends, which lost 4 bases and 5 bases, there was a span of 11 bases. CDR3 protein: CASSSGTIETQYF. The CDR3 nucleotides read TGTGCCAGTAGTAGCGGGACGATCGAGACCCAGTACTTC. The entire variable domain, with the rest obtained from reference TRBV19 and TRBJ2-5, is as follows: DGGITQSPKYLFRKEGQNVTLSCEQNLNHDAMYWYRQDPGQGLRLIYYSQIVNDFQKGDIAEGYSVSREKKESFPLTVTSAQKNPTAFYLCASSSGTIETQYFGPGTRLLVL.

The rearrangement joins TRBV7-8 to TRBJ1-5; D gene uncertain. The V gene's germline CDR1 is SGHVS and CDR2 FQNEAQ. The ends were cut back, 6 bases at V and 3 bases at J, with 12 bases in the middle. This CDR3 has 14 residues. The CDR3 is CASSQQQINQPQHF. The CDR3 nucleotides read TGTGCCAGCAGTCAGCAACAGATCAATCAGCCCCAGCATTTT.

The rearrangement uses TRBV7-9 and TRBJ2-7; D gene uncertain. This CDR3 region has 17 residues. Germline V gives CDR1 SEHNR, CDR2 FQNEAQ (reference sequence). Trimming stripped 1 base from V and 0 bases from J, with 16 bases between. CDR3 nucleotide sequence: TGTGCCAGCAGCTTAGGTTATGTGGCCTACAGCTCCTACGAGCAGTACTTC. It is translated as CASSLGYVAYSSYEQYF. The full variable domain, with the rest looked up from reference TRBV7-9 and TRBJ2-7, is DTGVSQNPRHKITKRGQNVTFRCDPISEHNRLYWYRQTLGQGPEFLTYFQNEAQLEKSRLLSDRFSAERPKGSFSTLEIQRTEQGDSAMYLCASSLGYVAYSSYEQYFGPGTRLTVT.

The chain links TRBV11-1 to TRBJ2-1; 9 nucleotides match TRBD1. Germline loops: CDR1 SGHAT, CDR2 FQDESV (reference sequence). Germline trimming cut 4 bases from V and 8 bases from J; bases unmatched to any gene: 6. The CDR3 covers 14 residues. The CDR3 is CASSWTGAPDEQFF. In nucleotides, the CDR3 is TGTGCCAGCAGCTGGACAGGGGCCCCCGATGAGCAGTTCTTC.

The V call is TRBV7-8, the J call TRBJ2-3; D might be TRBD2 (6 bases). V was trimmed by 5 bases and J by 2 bases, leaving 14 bases between them. The CDR3 is 15 amino acids. Germline V gene sequence: CDR1 SGHVS, CDR2 FQNEAQ. CDR3: CASSGRGLITDTQYF. CDR3 sequence (DNA): TGTGCCAGCAGCGGAAGGGGACTCATCACAGATACGCAGTATTTT.

This chain links TRBV9 with TRBJ2-2, with 9 bases lining up with TRBD2. Per germline, CDR1 SGDLS and CDR2 YYNGEE. The trim removed 0 bases at V and 8 bases at J, leaving 8 bases unmatched. The CDR3 runs 16 residues. The CDR3 sequence: CASSVEVAGVYGELFF. CDR3 sequence (DNA): TGTGCCAGCAGCGTAGAGGTAGCGGGAGTGTATGGGGAGCTGTTTTTT.

This sequence joins TRBV11-3 and TRBJ1-3, with 10 bases lining up with TRBD1. The CDR3 is 15 amino acids. Germline V gives CDR1 SGHNT, CDR2 YENEEA. Trimming removed 3 bases from V and 1 base from J; junction bases left unmatched: 0. The CDR3 nucleotides are TGTGCCAGCAGCTTGGGACAGGGGTCTGGAAACACCATATATTTT. Its translation is CASSLGQGSGNTIYF.

This sequence joins TRBV5-1 and TRBJ1-1; a weak D match, TRBD1 (6 bases). This CDR3 is 15 amino acids long. CDR1 is SGHRS and CDR2 is YFSETQ in the germline V gene. The ends were cut back, 4 bases at V and 1 base at J, with 14 bases in the middle. CDR3 amino acids: CASSLRPTGNTEAFF. CDR3 DNA sequence: TGCGCCAGCAGCCTCCGGCCGACAGGGAACACTGAAGCTTTCTTT.

This clone was seen more than once but under ten times. The chain joins TRBV30 to TRBJ1-5, with D maybe TRBD1 (6 bases). The CDR3 consists of 14 residues. Germline values: CDR1 GTSNPN, CDR2 SVGIG (reference sequence). This chain's CDR3 is CSLIGRTESQPQHF. Here the CDR3 DNA reads TGTTCACTGATCGGCCGGACAGAAAGTCAGCCCCAGCATTTT.

V and J are TRBV7-3 and TRBJ2-2; TRBD1 matches at 9 bases. V lost 3 bases, J lost 6 bases, and 5 bases stayed unmatched. The germline gives CDR1 SGHTA, CDR2 FQGTGA. CDR3 length equals 15 residues. The CDR3 sequence is CASSFGTGGSGELFF. The DNA for the CDR3 is TGTGCCAGCAGCTTTGGAACAGGGGGCTCCGGGGAGCTGTTTTTT.

V and J are TRBV7-3 and TRBJ2-1; TRBD1 is a possible D gene (6 bases). V was clipped by 5 bases and J by 6 bases, with 14 bases between them. The CDR3 has 14 amino acids. The germline gives CDR1 SGHTA, CDR2 FQGTGA. As DNA, the CDR3 is TGTGCCAGCAGCCCCCCCGGACAGTCCAATGAGCAGTTCTTC. This codes for CASSPPGQSNEQFF.

V is TRBV6-2 or TRBV6-3 and J is TRBJ2-5; 9 bases line up with TRBD2. Germline lookup yields CDR1 MNHEY and CDR2 SVGEGT. The CDR3 loop spans 16 amino acids. V lost 2 bases and J lost 5; bases outside the gene matches: 9. DNA of the CDR3: TGTGCCAGCAGTTACGTATCTAGCGGGAATAGGGAGACCCAGTACTTC. It is translated as CASSYVSSGNRETQYF.

This rearrangement joins TRBV4-1 to TRBJ2-2; 10 nucleotides align to TRBD1. The junction had 0 bases not matched to a gene; V was cut back by 1 base and J by 4 bases. The germline CDR1 and CDR2 sequences are MGHRA and YSYEKL. The length of the CDR3 is 15 residues. DNA of the CDR3: TGCGCCAGCAGCCAAGGGGACAGGGGCACCGGGGAGCTGTTTTTT. Protein sequence: CASSQGDRGTGELFF.

A note on this clone: Other DNA variants within this sample encode the same CDR3. The gene calls are TRBV7-9 and TRBJ1-4; 9 bases map to TRBD1. CDR1 and CDR2 (germline): SEHNR, FQNEAQ (reference sequence). This CDR3 spans 14 amino acids. The V and J ends lost 5 bases and 5 bases, in that order; junction bases with no gene match: 3. The CDR3 reads CASSPGQGNEKLFF. As DNA, the CDR3 is TGTGCCAGCAGCCCCGGACAGGGGAATGAAAAACTGTTTTTT.

This chain links TRBV6-5 with TRBJ2-7, with a tentative D call TRBD1 (5 bases). Between the trimmed V and J ends, which lost 4 bases and 6 bases, there was a span of 16 bases. This CDR3 is built from 14 residues. Germline V gene data show CDR1 as MNHEY and CDR2 as SVGAGI. CDR3 amino acids: CASSSQGIVSEQYF. DNA for the CDR3: TGTGCCAGCAGTTCCCAGGGCATTGTTAGCGAGCAGTACTTC.

This chain connects TRBV5-1 to TRBJ1-4; D not resolved. With 0 bases removed from V and 5 bases from J, the gap between germline ends came to 11 bases. The CDR3 consists of 15 residues. Germline V CDR1 and CDR2: SGHRS, YFSETQ. The CDR3 loop is CASSLGDTTNEKLFF. The CDR3 nucleotides read TGCGCCAGCAGCTTGGGCGACACCACGAATGAAAAACTGTTTTTT.

The chain employs TRBV27 and TRBJ2-7; maybe TRBD2 (8 bases). CDR1 and CDR2 from the germline V gene are MNHEY and SMNVEV (reference sequence). The CDR3 totals 19 residues. V lost 3 bases and J lost 3, with 27 bases in between. In DNA form, the CDR3 reads TGTGCCAGCAGTTTCCGGTTATCGTTTCCGGGGGGGACAGACTACGAGCAGTACTTC. This gives the protein CASSFRLSFPGGTDYEQYF.

The J gene is TRBJ2-1, the V gene TRBV11-1, with D perhaps matching TRBD1 (6 bases). The CDR3 totals 14 residues. CDR1 and CDR2 from the germline V gene are SGHAT and FQDESV (reference sequence). V was pared by 2 bases and J by 10 bases, with 15 bases between. The CDR3, as DNA: TGTGCCAGCAGCTTACGCCGACAGGCCCAAGAGCAGTTCTTC. Amino acid sequence: CASSLRRQAQEQFF.

This chain joins TRBV7-9 and TRBJ2-1; 11 bases are shared with TRBD2. Unmatched junction bases numbered 2, after V lost 6 bases and J lost 4 bases. Per germline, CDR1 SEHNR and CDR2 FQNEAQ (reference sequence). The CDR3 is made up of 14 amino acids. The CDR3 loop reads CASRGLADYNEQFF. CDR3 DNA sequence: TGTGCCAGCAGGGGACTAGCGGATTACAATGAGCAGTTCTTC.